This TCR beta chain came from a study of spatial heterogeneity in lung cancer. By sample share, this clonotype is hyperexpanded. This beta chain came through as a stray read in a library set up for alpha chains, and its size says little. The time point: blood at routine non-recurrence follow-up after resection. TCRdb fed the 5' RACE reads into MiXCR, producing one record per CDR3 protein. There are about 220 distinct CDR3 sequences in the sample; 46% occur only once, and 49% lies in the top ten. This CDR3 spans 14 amino acids. Germline assignment: CDR1 MDHEN and CDR2 SYDVKM. J was trimmed by 5 bases and V by 9 bases; bases with no gene match: 9.

The receptor was isolated from a male donor with early-stage non-small cell lung cancer. The sequencing here drew on PBMCs, taken at follow-up. V is TRBV28 and J is TRBJ1-5, with TRBD1 matching 8 bases. CDR3 coding DNA: TGTGCCAGTACTTGGGACAGGATATATCAGCCCCAGCATTTT. Residues: CASTWDRIYQPQHF.